This TCR beta chain was identified during a study of CD8+ T cells in alopecia areata. RNA extraction and reverse transcription yielded cDNA as sequencing template. Generated by immunoSEQ multiplex PCR, the TCRdb table keeps only in-frame clones and is missing some. The sample lists approximately 99,000 clones, almost 60% seen once, with more than 20% in the top ten. Study findings and constraints: Alopecia totalis/universalis scalp especially showed more expanded CD8+ clones than normal scalp. Scalp repertoires also include resident alphabeta T cells from normal skin.

The germline gives CDR1 MDHEN, CDR2 SYDVKM. V lost 6 bases to trimming and J lost 0 bases, with 10 bases between them. This CDR3 is 14 amino acids long. This clone was counted between two and nine times. Antigen unknown. Sequencing used CD8+ T cells sorted from blood. This chain connects TRBV28 to TRBJ2-3; D may be TRBD1 (5 bases). The sequence was obtained from a human donor in good health. DNA for the CDR3: TGTGCCAGCAGGCGACAGTCCAGCACAGATACGCAGTATTTT. Amino acid sequence: CASRRQSSTDTQYF.